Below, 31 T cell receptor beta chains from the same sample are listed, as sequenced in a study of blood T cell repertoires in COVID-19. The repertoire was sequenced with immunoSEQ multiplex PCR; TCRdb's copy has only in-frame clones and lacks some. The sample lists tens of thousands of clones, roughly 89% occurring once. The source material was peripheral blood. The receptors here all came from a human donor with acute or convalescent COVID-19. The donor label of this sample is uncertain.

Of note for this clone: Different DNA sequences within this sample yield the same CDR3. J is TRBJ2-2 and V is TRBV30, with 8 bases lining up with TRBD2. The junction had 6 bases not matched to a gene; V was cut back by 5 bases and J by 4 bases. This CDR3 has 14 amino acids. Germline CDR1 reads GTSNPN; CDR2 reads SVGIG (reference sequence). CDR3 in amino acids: CAWSWLAGTGELFF. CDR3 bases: TGTGCCTGGTCTTGGCTAGCGGGCACCGGGGAGCTGTTTTTT.

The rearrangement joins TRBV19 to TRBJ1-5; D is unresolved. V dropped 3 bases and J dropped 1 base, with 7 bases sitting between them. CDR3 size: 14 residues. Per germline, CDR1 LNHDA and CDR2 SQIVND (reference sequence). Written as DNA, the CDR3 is TGTGCCAGTAGTATGGCGGTAAGCAATCAGCCCCAGCATTTT. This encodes CASSMAVSNQPQHF.

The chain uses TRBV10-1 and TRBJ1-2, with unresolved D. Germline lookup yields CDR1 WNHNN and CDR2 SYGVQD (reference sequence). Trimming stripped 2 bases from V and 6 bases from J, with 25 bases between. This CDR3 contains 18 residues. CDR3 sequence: CASSEPDMSVLPRHGYTF. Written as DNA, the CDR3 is TGCGCCAGCAGTGAGCCCGATATGTCGGTCCTCCCGCGCCATGGCTACACCTTC.

The CDR3 coding sequence is TGTGCCAGCAGTAGGATTGGACATTCGAACACTGAAGCTTTCTTT. It yields the protein CASSRIGHSNTEAFF. This chain joins TRBV11-2 and TRBJ1-1, with D possibly TRBD1 on 5 matching bases. With 6 bases removed from V and 1 base from J, the gap between germline ends came to 15 bases. Germline V gives CDR1 SGHAT, CDR2 FQNNGV. The CDR3 is 15 amino acids.

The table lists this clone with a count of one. The CDR3 region is CATSDFSIAGELFF. The CDR3 DNA reads TGTGCCACCAGTGATTTTTCAATAGCCGGGGAGCTGTTTTTT. The chain is built from TRBV24-1 and TRBJ2-2; D is undetermined. V lost 1 base and J 6 bases, leaving 8 bases between the germline ends. The CDR3 runs to 14 residues. Germline V gene data show CDR1 as KGHDR and CDR2 as SFDVKD.

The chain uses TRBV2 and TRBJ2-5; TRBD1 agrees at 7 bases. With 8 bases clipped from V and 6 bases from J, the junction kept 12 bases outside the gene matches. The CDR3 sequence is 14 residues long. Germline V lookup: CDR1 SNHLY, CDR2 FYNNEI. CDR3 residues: CASGGQMVAQTQYF. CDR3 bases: TGTGCCAGCGGGGGACAGATGGTCGCACAGACCCAGTACTTC.

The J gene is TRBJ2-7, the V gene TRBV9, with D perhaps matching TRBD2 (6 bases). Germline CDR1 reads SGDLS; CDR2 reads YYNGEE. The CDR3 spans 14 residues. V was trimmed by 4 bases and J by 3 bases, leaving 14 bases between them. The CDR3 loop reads CASSPTGELYEQYF. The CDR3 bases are TGTGCCAGCAGCCCGACGGGAGAGCTCTACGAGCAGTACTTC. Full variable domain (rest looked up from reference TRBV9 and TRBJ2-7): DSGVTQTPKHLITATGQRVTLRCSPRSGDLSVYWYQQSLDQGLQFLIQYYNGEERAKGNILERFSAQQFPDLHSELNLSSLELGDSALYFCASSPTGELYEQYFGPGTRLTVT.

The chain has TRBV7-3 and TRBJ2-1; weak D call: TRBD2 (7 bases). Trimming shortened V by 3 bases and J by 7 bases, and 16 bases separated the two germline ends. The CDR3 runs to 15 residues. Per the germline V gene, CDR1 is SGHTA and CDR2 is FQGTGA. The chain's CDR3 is CASSLAGAGRNEQFF. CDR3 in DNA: TGTGCCAGCAGCTTGGCGGGGGCAGGGAGGAATGAGCAGTTCTTC. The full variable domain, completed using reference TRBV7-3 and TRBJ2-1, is GAGVSQTPSNKVTEKGKYVELRCDPISGHTALYWYRQSLGQGPEFLIYFQGTGAADDSGLPNDRFFAVRPEGSVSTLKIQRTERGDSAVYLCASSLAGAGRNEQFFGPGTRLTVL.

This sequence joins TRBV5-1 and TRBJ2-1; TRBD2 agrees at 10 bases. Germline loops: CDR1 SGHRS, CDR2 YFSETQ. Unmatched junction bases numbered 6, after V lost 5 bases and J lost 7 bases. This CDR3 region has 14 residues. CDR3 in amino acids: CASRAGGQLNEQFF. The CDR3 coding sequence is TGCGCCAGCAGAGCGGGGGGGCAACTTAATGAGCAGTTCTTC.

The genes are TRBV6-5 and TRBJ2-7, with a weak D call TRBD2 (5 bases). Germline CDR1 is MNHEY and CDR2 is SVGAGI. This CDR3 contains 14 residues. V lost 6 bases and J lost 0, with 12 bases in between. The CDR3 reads CASRAPGNSYEQYF. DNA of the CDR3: TGTGCCAGCAGAGCCCCCGGGAACTCCTACGAGCAGTACTTC.

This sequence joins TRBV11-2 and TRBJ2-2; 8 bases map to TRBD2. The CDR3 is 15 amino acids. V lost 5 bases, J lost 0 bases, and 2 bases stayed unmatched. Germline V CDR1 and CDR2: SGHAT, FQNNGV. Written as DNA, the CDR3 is TGTGCCAGCAGCGTTAGCGGGGCGAACACCGGGGAGCTGTTTTTT. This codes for CASSVSGANTGELFF.

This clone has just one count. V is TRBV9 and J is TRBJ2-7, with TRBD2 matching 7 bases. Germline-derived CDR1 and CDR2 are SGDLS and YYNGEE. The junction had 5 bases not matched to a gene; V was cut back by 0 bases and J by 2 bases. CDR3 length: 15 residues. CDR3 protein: CASSVASSGTYEQYF. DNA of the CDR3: TGTGCCAGCAGCGTAGCATCTAGCGGAACCTACGAGCAGTACTTC.

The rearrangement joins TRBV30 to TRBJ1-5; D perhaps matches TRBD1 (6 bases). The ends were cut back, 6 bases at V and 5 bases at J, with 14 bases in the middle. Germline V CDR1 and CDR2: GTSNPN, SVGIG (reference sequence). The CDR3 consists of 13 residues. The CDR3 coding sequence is TGTGCCTGTCAGAAAGGGGGAGATCAGCCCCAGCATTTT. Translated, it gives CACQKGGDQPQHF.

CDR3: CASWWQDTGELFF. The CDR3 DNA reads as TGTGCCAGCTGGTGGCAGGACACCGGGGAGCTGTTTTTT. V gene TRBV6-6 combines with J gene TRBJ2-2; D gene uncertain. CDR3 length equals 13 residues. The germline CDR1 and CDR2 sequences are MNHNY and SVGAGI (reference sequence). V was trimmed by 8 bases and J by 3 bases, leaving 10 bases between them.

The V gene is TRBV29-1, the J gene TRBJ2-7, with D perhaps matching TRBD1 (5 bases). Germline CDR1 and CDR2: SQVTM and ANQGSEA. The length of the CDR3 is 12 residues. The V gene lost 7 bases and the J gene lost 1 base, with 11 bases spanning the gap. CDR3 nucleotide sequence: TGCAGCGCAAAGGGGCTTTCCTACGAGCAGTACTTC. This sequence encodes CSAKGLSYEQYF.

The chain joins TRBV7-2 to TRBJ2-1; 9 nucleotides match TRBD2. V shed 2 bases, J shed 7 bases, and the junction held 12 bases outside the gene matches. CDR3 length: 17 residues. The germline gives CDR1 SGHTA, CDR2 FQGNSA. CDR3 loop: CASSLWGSGGPTNEQFF. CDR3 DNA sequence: TGTGCCAGCAGCTTATGGGGAAGCGGGGGGCCGACAAATGAGCAGTTCTTC.

The CDR3 region is CASTLTGDLNSPLHF. Here the CDR3 DNA reads TGTGCCAGCACGTTGACAGGGGACCTTAATTCACCCCTCCACTTT. V and J are TRBV9 and TRBJ1-6, with TRBD1 matching 8 bases. The CDR3 has 15 amino acids. Germline V gene sequence: CDR1 SGDLS, CDR2 YYNGEE. The J segment lost 6 bases and the V segment lost 6 bases, leaving 8 bases of the junction unmatched.

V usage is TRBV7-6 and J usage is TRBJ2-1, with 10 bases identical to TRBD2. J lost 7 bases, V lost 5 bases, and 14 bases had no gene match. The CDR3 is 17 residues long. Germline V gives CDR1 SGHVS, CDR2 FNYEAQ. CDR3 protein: CASSPRSLAGTGNEQFF. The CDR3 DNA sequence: TGTGCCAGCAGCCCACGTTCACTAGCGGGGACGGGGAATGAGCAGTTCTTC.

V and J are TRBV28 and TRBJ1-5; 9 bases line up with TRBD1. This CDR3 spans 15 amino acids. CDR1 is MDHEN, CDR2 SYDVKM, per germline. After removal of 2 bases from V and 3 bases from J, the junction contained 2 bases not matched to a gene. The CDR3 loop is CASSLGTGFNQPQHF. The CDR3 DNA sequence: TGTGCCAGCAGTTTAGGGACAGGGTTCAATCAGCCCCAGCATTTT.

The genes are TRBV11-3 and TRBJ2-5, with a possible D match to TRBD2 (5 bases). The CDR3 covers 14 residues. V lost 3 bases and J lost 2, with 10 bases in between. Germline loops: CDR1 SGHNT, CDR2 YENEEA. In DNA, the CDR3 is TGTGCCAGCAGCTTCCCTAGCAGTCAAGAGACCCAGTACTTC. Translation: CASSFPSSQETQYF.

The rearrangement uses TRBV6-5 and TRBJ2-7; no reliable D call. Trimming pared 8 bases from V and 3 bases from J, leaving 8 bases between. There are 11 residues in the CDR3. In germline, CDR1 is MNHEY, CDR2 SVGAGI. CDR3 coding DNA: TGTGCCAGCCCCAAACTCTACGAGCAGTACGTC. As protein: CASPKLYEQYV.

The CDR3 is CASSIRDYYYNEQFF. CDR3 nucleotide sequence: TGTGCCAGCAGCATCCGGGACTACTACTACAATGAGCAGTTCTTC. The chain has TRBV9 and TRBJ2-1, with 7 nucleotides matching TRBD2. This CDR3 has 15 amino acids. Trimming took 4 bases from V and 3 from J; bases not matched to a gene: 7. CDR1 and CDR2 (germline): SGDLS, YYNGEE. Drawing the rest from reference TRBV9 and TRBJ2-1, the complete variable domain is DSGVTQTPKHLITATGQRVTLRCSPRSGDLSVYWYQQSLDQGLQFLIQYYNGEERAKGNILERFSAQQFPDLHSELNLSSLELGDSALYFCASSIRDYYYNEQFFGPGTRLTVL.

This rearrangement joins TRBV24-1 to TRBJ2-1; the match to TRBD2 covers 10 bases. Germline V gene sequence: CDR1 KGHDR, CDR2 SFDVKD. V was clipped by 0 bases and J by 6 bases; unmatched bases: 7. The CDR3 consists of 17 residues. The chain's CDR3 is CATSDLGKREGRNEQFF. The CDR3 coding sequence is TGTGCCACCAGTGATTTGGGTAAGCGGGAGGGCCGCAATGAGCAGTTCTTC.

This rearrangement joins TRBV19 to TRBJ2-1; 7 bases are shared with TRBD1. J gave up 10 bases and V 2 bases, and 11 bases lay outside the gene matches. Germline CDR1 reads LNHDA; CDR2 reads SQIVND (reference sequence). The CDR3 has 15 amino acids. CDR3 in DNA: TGTGCCAGTAGTATACTAGGACAGGTTCGGGGCGAGCAGTTCTTC. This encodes CASSILGQVRGEQFF.

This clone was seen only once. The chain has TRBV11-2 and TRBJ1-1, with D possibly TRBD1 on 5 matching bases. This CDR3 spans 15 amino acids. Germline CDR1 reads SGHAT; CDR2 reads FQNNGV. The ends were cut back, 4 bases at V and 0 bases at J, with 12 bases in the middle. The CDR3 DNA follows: TGTGCCAGCAGCTCCGGACATCGGATGAACACTGAAGCTTTCTTT. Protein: CASSSGHRMNTEAFF.

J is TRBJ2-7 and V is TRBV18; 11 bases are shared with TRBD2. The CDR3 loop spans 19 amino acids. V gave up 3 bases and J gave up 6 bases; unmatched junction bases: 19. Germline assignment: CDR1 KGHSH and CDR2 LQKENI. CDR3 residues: CASSPVGQLAGAALGEQYF. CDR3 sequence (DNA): TGTGCCAGCTCACCCGTGGGACAACTAGCGGGAGCCGCCCTAGGCGAGCAGTACTTC. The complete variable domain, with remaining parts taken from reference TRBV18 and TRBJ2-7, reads NAGVMQNPRHLVRRRGQEARLRCSPMKGHSHVYWYRQLPEEGLKFMVYLQKENIIDESGMPKERFSAEFPKEGPSILRIQQVVRGDSAAYFCASSPVGQLAGAALGEQYFGPGTRLTVT.

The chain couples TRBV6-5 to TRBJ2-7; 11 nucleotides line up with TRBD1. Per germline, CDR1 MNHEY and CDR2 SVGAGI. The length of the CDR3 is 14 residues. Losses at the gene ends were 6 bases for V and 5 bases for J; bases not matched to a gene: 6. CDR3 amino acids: CASRDRGQRDEQYF. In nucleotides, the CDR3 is TGTGCCAGCAGGGACAGGGGGCAACGGGACGAGCAGTACTTC.

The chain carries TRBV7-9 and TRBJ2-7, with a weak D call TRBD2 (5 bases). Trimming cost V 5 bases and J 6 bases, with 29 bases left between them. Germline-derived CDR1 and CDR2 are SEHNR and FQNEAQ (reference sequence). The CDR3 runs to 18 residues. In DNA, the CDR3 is TGTGCCAGCAGCCACGTCCGGGGTTCTTCTGTGGACCCCTCCGAGCAGTACTTC. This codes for CASSHVRGSSVDPSEQYF.

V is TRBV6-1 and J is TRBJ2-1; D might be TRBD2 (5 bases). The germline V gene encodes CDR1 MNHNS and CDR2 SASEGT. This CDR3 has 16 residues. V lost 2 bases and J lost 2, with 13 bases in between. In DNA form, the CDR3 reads TGTGCCAGCAGTGAATCTCTAGCAGCTACCTACAATGAGCAGTTCTTC. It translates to CASSESLAATYNEQFF.

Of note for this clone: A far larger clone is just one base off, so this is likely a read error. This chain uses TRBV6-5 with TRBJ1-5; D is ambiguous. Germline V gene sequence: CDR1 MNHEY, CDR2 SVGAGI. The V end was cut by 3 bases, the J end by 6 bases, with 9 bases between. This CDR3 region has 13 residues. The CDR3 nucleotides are TGTGCCAGCAGTTATCTGGGGAGTCAGCCCCAGCATTTT. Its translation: CASSYLGSQPQHF.

In DNA form, the CDR3 reads TGTGCCAGCAGTTTGAGACAGGGGGCCACCTACGAGCAGTACTTC. Protein sequence: CASSLRQGATYEQYF. V gene TRBV27 combines with J gene TRBJ2-7, with 10 bases identical to TRBD1. V lost 3 bases, J lost 2 bases, and 4 bases stayed unmatched. This CDR3 is 15 amino acids long. Germline CDR1 MNHEY, CDR2 SMNVEV (reference sequence).